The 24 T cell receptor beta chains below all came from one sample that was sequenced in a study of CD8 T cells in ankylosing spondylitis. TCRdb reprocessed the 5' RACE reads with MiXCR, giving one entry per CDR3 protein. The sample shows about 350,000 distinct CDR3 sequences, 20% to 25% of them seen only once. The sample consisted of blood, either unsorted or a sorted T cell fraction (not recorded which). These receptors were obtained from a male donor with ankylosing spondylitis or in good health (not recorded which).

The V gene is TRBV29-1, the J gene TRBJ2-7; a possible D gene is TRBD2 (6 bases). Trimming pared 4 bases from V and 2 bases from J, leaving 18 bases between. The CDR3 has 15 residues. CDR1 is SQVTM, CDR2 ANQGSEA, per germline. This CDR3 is CSVVGEAERAYEQYF. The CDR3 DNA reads TGCAGCGTTGTAGGGGAGGCGGAGCGTGCCTACGAGCAGTACTTC.

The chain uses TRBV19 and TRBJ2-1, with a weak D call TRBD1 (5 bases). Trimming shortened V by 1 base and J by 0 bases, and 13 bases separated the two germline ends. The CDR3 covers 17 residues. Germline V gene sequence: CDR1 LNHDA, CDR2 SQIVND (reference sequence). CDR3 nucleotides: TGTGCCAGTAGTATAGCCCGATACAGGAGCTCCTACAATGAGCAGTTCTTC. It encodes CASSIARYRSSYNEQFF.

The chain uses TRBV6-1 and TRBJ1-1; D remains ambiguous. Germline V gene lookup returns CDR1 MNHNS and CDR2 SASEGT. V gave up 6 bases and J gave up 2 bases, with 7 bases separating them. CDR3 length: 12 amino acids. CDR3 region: CASSEINTEAFF. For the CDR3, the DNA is TGTGCCAGCAGCGAGATAAACACTGAAGCTTTCTTT.

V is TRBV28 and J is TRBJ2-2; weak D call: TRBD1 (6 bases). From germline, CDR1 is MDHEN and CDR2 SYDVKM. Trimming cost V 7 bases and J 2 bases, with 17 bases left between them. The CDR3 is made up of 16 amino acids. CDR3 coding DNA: TGTGCCAGCACCGACGGGACACAGGTTAACACCGGGGAGCTGTTTTTT. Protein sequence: CASTDGTQVNTGELFF.

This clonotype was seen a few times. The CDR3: CSVEDRLAGWKQFF. CDR3 DNA: TGCAGCGTTGAAGATCGGCTAGCGGGGTGGAAGCAGTTCTTC. The V call is TRBV29-1, the J call TRBJ2-1, with 9 bases that match TRBD2. The junction had 8 bases not matched to a gene; V was cut back by 0 bases and J by 11 bases. CDR3 length: 14 residues. Germline CDR1 SQVTM, CDR2 ANQGSEA.

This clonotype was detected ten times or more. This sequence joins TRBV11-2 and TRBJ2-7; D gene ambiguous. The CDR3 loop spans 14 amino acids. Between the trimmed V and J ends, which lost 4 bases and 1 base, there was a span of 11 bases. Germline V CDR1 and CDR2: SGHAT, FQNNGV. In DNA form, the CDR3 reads TGTGCCAGCAGCTCTTGGACCGAGTCCTACGAGCAGTACTTC. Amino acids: CASSSWTESYEQYF. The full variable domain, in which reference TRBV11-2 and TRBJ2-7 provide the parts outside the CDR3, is EAGVAQSPRYKIIEKRQSVAFWCNPISGHATLYWYQQILGQGPKLLIQFQNNGVVDDSQLPKDRFSAERLKGVDSTLKIQPAKLEDSAVYLCASSSWTESYEQYFGPGTRLTVT.

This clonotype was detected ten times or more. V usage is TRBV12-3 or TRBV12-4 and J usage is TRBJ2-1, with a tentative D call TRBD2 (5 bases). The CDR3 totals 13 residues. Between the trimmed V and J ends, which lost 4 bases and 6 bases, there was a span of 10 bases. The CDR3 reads CASSSDLFNEQFF. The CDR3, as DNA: TGTGCCAGCAGTTCGGACTTGTTCAATGAGCAGTTCTTC.

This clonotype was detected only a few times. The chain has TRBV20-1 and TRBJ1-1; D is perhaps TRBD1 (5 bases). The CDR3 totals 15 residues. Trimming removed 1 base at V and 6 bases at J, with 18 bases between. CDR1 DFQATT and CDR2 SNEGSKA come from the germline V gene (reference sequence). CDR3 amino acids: CSARGGLVLGAEAFF. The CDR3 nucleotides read TGCAGTGCTAGAGGCGGTTTAGTCCTAGGGGCTGAAGCTTTCTTT.

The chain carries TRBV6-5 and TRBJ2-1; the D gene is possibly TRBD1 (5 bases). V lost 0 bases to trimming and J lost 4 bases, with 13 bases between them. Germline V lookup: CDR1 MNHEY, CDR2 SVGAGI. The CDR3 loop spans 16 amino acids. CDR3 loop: CASSYSRIQGYNEQFF. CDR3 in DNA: TGTGCCAGCAGTTACTCGAGGATCCAGGGTTACAATGAGCAGTTCTTC.

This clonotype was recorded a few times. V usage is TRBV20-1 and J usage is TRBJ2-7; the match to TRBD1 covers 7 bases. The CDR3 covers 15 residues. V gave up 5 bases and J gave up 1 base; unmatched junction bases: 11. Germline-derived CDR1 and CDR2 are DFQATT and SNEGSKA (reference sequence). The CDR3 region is CSAELTGTVSYEQYF. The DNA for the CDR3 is TGCAGTGCTGAACTTACCGGGACAGTATCCTACGAGCAGTACTTC.

CDR3 nucleotide sequence: TGTGCCAGCAGCGAGGGCATGACCGGGGAGCTGTTTTTT. It codes for CASSEGMTGELFF. The chain employs TRBV7-9 and TRBJ2-2; D possibly corresponds to TRBD2 (5 bases). V shed 5 bases and J shed 5 bases, with 9 bases lying between them. The CDR3 extends over 13 amino acids. From germline, CDR1 is SEHNR and CDR2 FQNEAQ (reference sequence).

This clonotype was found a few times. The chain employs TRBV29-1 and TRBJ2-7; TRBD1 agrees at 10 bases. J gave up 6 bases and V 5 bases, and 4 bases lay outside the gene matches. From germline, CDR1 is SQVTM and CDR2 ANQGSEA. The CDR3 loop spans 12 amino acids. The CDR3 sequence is CSVTGTGAEQYF. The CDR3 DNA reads TGCAGCGTTACCGGGACAGGGGCCGAGCAGTACTTC.

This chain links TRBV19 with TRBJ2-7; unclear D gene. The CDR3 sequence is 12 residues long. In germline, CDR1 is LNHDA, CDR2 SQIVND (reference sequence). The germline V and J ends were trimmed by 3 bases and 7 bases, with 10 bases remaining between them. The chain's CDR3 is CASSIIKGEQYF. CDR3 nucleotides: TGTGCCAGTAGTATTATCAAGGGTGAGCAGTACTTC. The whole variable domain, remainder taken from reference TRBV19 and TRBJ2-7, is DGGITQSPKYLFRKEGQNVTLSCEQNLNHDAMYWYRQDPGQGLRLIYYSQIVNDFQKGDIAEGYSVSREKKESFPLTVTSAQKNPTAFYLCASSIIKGEQYFGPGTRLTVT.

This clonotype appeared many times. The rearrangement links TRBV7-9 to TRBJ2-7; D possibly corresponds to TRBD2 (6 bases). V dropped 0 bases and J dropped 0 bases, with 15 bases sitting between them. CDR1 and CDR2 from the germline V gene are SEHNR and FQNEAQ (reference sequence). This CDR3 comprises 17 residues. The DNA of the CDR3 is TGTGCCAGCAGCTTAGCGCAAGGAGGGGTGAGCTCCTACGAGCAGTACTTC. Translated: CASSLAQGGVSSYEQYF.

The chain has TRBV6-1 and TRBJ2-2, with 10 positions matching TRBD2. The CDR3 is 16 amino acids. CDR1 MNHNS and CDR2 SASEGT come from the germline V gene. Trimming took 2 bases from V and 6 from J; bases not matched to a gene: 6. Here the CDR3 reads CASSEKRGGLAGELFF. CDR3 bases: TGTGCCAGCAGTGAAAAGCGGGGGGGCCTCGCCGGGGAGCTGTTTTTT.

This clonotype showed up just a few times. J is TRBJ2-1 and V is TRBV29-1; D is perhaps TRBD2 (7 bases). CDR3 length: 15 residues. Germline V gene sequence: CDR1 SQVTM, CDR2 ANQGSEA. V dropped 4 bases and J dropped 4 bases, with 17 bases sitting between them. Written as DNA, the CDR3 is TGCAGCGTTGTGGGCGGGGGCCTCACTTACAATGAGCAGTTCTTC. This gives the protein CSVVGGGLTYNEQFF.

The CDR3 nucleotides are TGTGCCAGCAGTTTAGTCCCCCGGACAGGTGGCACTGAAGCTTTCTTT. It encodes CASSLVPRTGGTEAFF. The chain joins TRBV12-3 or TRBV12-4 to TRBJ1-1; 7 bases agree with TRBD1. There are 16 residues in the CDR3. Unmatched junction bases numbered 9, after V lost 1 base and J lost 4 bases.

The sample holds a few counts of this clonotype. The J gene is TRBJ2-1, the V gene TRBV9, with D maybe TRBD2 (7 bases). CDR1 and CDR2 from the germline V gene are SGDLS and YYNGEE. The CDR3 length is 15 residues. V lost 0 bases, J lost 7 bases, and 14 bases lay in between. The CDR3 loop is CASSVEGGPGNEQFF. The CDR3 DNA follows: TGTGCCAGCAGCGTAGAGGGGGGGCCGGGGAATGAGCAGTTCTTC.

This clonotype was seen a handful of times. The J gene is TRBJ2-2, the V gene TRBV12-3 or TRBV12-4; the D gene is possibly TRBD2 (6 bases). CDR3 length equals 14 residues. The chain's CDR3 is CAMGGGVNTGELFF. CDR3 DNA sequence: TGTGCAATGGGAGGAGGGGTAAACACCGGGGAGCTGTTTTTT.

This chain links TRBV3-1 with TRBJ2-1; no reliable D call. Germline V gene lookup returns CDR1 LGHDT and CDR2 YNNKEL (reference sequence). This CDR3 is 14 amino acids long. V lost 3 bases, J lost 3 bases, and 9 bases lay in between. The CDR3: CASSHPDIYNEQFF. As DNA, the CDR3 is TGTGCCAGCAGCCATCCAGATATCTACAATGAGCAGTTCTTC.

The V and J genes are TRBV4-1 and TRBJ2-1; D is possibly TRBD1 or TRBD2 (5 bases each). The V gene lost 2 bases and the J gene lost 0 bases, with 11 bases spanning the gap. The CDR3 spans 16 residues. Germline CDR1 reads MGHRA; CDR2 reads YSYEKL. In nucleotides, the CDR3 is TGCGCCAGCAGCCAAATCGGTGGGGGCTCCTACAATGAGCAGTTCTTC. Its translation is CASSQIGGGSYNEQFF.

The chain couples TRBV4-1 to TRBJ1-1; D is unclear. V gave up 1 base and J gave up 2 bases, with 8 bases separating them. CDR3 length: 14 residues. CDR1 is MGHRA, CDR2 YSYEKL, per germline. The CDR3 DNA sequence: TGCGCCAGCAGCCAAGTTACAGCTAACACTGAAGCTTTCTTT. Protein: CASSQVTANTEAFF.

The CDR3 nucleotides read TGTGCCAGCAGTTACTCGCTGCATAAAACTAACAATGAGCAGTTCTTC. Translation gives CASSYSLHKTNNEQFF. The genes are TRBV6-5 and TRBJ2-1; D call uncertain. The CDR3 consists of 16 residues. The V gene lost 0 bases and the J gene lost 5 bases, with 14 bases spanning the gap. Germline CDR1 MNHEY, CDR2 SVGAGI.

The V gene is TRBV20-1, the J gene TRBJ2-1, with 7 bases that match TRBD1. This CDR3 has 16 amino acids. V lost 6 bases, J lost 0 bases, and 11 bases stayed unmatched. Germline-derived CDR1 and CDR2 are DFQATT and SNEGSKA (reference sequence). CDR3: CSADIGGPNSYNEQFF. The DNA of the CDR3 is TGCAGTGCGGACATAGGGGGCCCTAACTCCTACAATGAGCAGTTCTTC.